This T cell receptor (beta chain) was captured by sequencing in a study of T-cell reconstitution after alpha-beta-depleted transplantation in children. General observations from the study: Several hundred expanded graft clones reportedly supplied alpha-beta T cells about two months after transplant.

This clonotype was detected ten times or more. Its antigen remains unknown. Construction of the TCRbeta library involved unique molecular identifiers. TCRdb re-called the PCR reads with MiXCR, one entry per CDR3 protein. Among about 70,000 distinct CDR3 sequences, about a tenth were seen once, and the ten largest hold less than 15%. The sequences come from PBMCs, collected before TCRalphabeta/CD19-depleted stem cell transplant. The clonotype comes from a boy between 5 and 17 years old with acute myeloid leukemia, due to receive a stem cell transplant.

DNA for the CDR3: TGTGCCAGCAGTTCCCCGGGACAGGGTTCTTACACAGATACGCAGTATTTT. Its translation: CASSSPGQGSYTDTQYF. The gene calls are TRBV12-3 or TRBV12-4 and TRBJ2-3, with 9 bases fitting TRBD1. J lost 2 bases, V lost 4 bases, and 10 bases had no gene match. The CDR3 runs to 17 residues.